This entry is about one T cell receptor beta chain. Its target is unknown. V lost 9 bases and J lost 3, with 18 bases in between. The CDR3 covers 14 residues. Germline lookup yields CDR1 MRHNA and CDR2 SNTAGT. Assay used: immunoSEQ multiplex PCR; TCRdb lists only in-frame clones, some missing. The sample lists around 80,000 clones; around 87% were seen once. This specimen belongs to a study of OX40 agonist ivuxolimab in advanced cancers. On the study more broadly: Mean age about 60 years, range 23 to 79; roughly 82% male. The study's findings and limits: Partly responding patients at 0.1-3.0 mg/kg showed some of the smallest clonal expansion.

Baseline was the first blood sampling point, followed by cycle 4 day 1 and cycle 7 day 1. This clonotype was sampled from an adult with an advanced solid tumor such as melanoma, head and neck, liver or kidney cancer. The sample in question was CD4+ or CD8+ T cells sorted from blood, obtained in a trial of the OX40 agonist ivuxolimab. The chain recombines TRBV6-4 with TRBJ2-7; no reliable D call. The CDR3 loop is CASHLFERNYEQYF. The CDR3 nucleotides are TGTGCCAGTCATTTATTTGAGAGGAACTACGAGCAGTACTTC.